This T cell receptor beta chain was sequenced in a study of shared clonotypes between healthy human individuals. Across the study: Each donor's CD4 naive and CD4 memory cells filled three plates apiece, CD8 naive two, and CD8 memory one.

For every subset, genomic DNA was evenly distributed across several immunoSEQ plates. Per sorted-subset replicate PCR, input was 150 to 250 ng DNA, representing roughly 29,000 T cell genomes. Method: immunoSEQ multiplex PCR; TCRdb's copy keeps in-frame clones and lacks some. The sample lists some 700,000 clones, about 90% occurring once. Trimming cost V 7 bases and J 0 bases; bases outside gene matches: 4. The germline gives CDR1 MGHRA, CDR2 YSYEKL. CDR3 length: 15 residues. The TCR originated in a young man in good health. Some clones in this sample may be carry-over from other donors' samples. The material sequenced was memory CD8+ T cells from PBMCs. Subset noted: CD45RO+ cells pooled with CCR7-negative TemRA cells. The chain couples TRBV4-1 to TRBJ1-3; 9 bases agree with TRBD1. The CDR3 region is CASNRGQSSGNTIYF. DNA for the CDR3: TGCGCCAGCAACAGGGGGCAGAGCTCTGGAAACACCATATATTTT.